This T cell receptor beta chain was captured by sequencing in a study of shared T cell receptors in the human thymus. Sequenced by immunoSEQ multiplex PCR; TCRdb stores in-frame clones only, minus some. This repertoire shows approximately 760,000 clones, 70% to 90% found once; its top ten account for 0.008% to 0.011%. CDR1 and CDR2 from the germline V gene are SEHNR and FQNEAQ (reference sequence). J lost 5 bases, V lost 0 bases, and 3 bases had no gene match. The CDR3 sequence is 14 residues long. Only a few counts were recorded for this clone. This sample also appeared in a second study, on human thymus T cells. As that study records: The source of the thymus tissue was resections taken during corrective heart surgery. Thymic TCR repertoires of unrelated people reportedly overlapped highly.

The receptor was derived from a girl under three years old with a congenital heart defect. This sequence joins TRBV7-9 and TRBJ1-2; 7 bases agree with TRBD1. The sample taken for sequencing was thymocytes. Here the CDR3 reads CASSLAGTAYGYTF. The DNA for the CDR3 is TGTGCCAGCAGCTTAGCAGGGACAGCTTATGGCTACACCTTC.